This T cell receptor (beta chain) was sequenced for a study of cytomegalovirus exposure and HLA in healthy donors. The CDR3 extends over 14 amino acids. The V gene's germline CDR1 is SGDLS and CDR2 YYNGEE. V was cut by 0 bases and J by 7 bases, with 13 bases left in between. Note on this clone: Its matching antigen is unknown.

Both 60 Vbeta primers and 13 Jbeta primers went into the PCR. Clones were sequenced by immunoSEQ multiplex PCR, and TCRdb holds only the in-frame ones, with some missing. This sample has about 150,000 clones, with 70% to 90% found just once. Study-wide results and caveats: V segments that were indistinguishable, TRBV6-2 and TRBV6-3 among them, were omitted from analysis.

The clonotype originates from a woman aged 18-35 years in good health and CMV-seronegative. Input material: PBMCs. The chain uses TRBV9 and TRBJ1-2, with TRBD1 as a possible D gene (5 bases). CDR3 loop: CASSVGGGAAGYTF. The CDR3 DNA sequence: TGTGCCAGCAGCGTAGGAGGCGGGGCGGCTGGCTACACCTTC.